The entry below describes one T cell receptor beta chain. The entry originates in a study of PD-L1 blockade in urothelial cancer. Study context: Timepoints chosen for blood analysis were 3 weeks (second dose) and 6 weeks after treatment start.

Produced via immunoSEQ multiplex PCR; TCRdb's table is partial and in-frame only. The table records more than 55,000 clones, around 84% of them present only once. Germline V gene lookup returns CDR1 MDHEN and CDR2 SYDVKM. V shed 4 bases, J shed 2 bases, and the junction held 14 bases outside the gene matches. The CDR3 length is 18 residues. This sequence originates from a man aged 45-65 years with urothelial cancer. Sequencing was performed on PBMCs, taken around atezolizumab (anti-PD-L1) treatment. The rearrangement joins TRBV28 to TRBJ1-5; TRBD1 aligns across 7 bases. CDR3 nucleotides: TGTGCCAGCAGTTCCCACTCTGGACAGGCAAAGGGCAATCAGCCCCAGCATTTT. It specifies CASSSHSGQAKGNQPQHF. The full variable domain, its missing parts supplied by reference TRBV28 and TRBJ1-5, is DVKVTQSSRYLVKRTGEKVFLECVQDMDHENMFWYRQDPGLGLRLIYFSYDVKMKEKGDIPEGYSVSREKKERFSLILESASTNQTSMYLCASSSHSGQAKGNQPQHFGDGTRLSIL.